The 8 T cell receptor beta chains reported below all come from one sample, sequenced in a study of T cell responses to AZD1222 COVID-19 vaccine. This table comes from immunoSEQ multiplex PCR, and its TCRdb copy is limited to in-frame clones, with some not included. The table records 180,000 or so clones, 90% to 95% of them present only once. The sequenced sample was peripheral blood, obtained on day 0 of AZD1222 vaccination. The receptor source for this set is an adult in good health.

V and J are TRBV5-5 and TRBJ1-5, with D possibly matching TRBD1 (6 bases). CDR3 length: 13 amino acids. CDR1 and CDR2 from the germline V gene are SGHKS and YYEKEE (reference sequence). Trimming pared 4 bases from V and 5 bases from J, leaving 10 bases between. The CDR3: CASSGEGDQPQHF. CDR3 nucleotide sequence: TGTGCCAGCAGCGGTGAGGGGGATCAGCCCCAGCATTTT.

CDR3 in amino acids: CASSTNLLSGAGNEQFF. In DNA, the CDR3 is TGTGCCAGCAGCACGAACCTGCTGTCTGGGGCGGGCAATGAGCAGTTCTTC. The chain links TRBV5-4 to TRBJ2-1; TRBD1 or TRBD2 may be the D gene (5 bases each). V was trimmed by 4 bases and J by 6 bases, leaving 23 bases between them. Germline lookup yields CDR1 SGHNT and CDR2 YYREEE (reference sequence). This CDR3 has 17 residues. Full variable domain (remainder filled in from reference TRBV5-4 and TRBJ2-1): ETGVTQSPTHLIKTRGQQVTLRCSSQSGHNTVSWYQQALGQGPQFIFQYYREEENGRGNFPPRFSGLQFPNYSSELNVNALELDDSALYLCASSTNLLSGAGNEQFFGPGTRLTVL.

The gene calls are TRBV18 and TRBJ1-5; D might be TRBD1 (5 bases). From germline, CDR1 is KGHSH and CDR2 LQKENI. V was clipped by 3 bases and J by 6 bases, with 6 bases between them. The CDR3 consists of 12 residues. The CDR3 sequence is CASSPRAQPQHF. The CDR3 DNA reads TGTGCCAGCTCACCCAGGGCTCAGCCCCAGCATTTT. The complete variable domain, with remaining parts taken from reference TRBV18 and TRBJ1-5, reads NAGVMQNPRHLVRRRGQEARLRCSPMKGHSHVYWYRQLPEEGLKFMVYLQKENIIDESGMPKERFSAEFPKEGPSILRIQQVVRGDSAAYFCASSPRAQPQHFGDGTRLSIL.

This chain joins TRBV28 and TRBJ2-7; D might be TRBD1 or TRBD2, each matching 5 bases. There are 15 residues in the CDR3. Looked up from germline, CDR1 is MDHEN and CDR2 is SYDVKM. V was trimmed by 4 bases and J by 7 bases, leaving 20 bases between them. For the CDR3, the DNA is TGTGCCAGCAGTTCCGGGGCAATCAGGTTCCCTGAGCAGTACTTC. It encodes CASSSGAIRFPEQYF.

The chain is built from TRBV11-2 and TRBJ1-2, with a weak D call TRBD1 (5 bases). CDR1 is SGHAT, CDR2 FQNNGV, per germline. Trimming left V 0 bases short and J 6 bases short, with 11 bases between. The CDR3 totals 14 residues. CDR3: CASSLDPRGDGYTF. CDR3 DNA sequence: TGTGCCAGCAGCTTAGATCCACGGGGGGATGGCTACACCTTC.

The genes are TRBV10-2 and TRBJ1-5; D uncertain. The CDR3 sequence is 13 residues long. Germline assignment: CDR1 WSHSY and CDR2 SAAADI. V dropped 6 bases and J dropped 0 bases, with 6 bases sitting between them. The CDR3 coding sequence is TGCGCCAGCAGGGATTATAGCAATCAGCCCCAGCATTTT. Protein: CASRDYSNQPQHF.

This sequence joins TRBV5-4 and TRBJ2-5, with D maybe TRBD2 (5 bases). The germline V gene encodes CDR1 SGHNT and CDR2 YYREEE (reference sequence). Trimming stripped 4 bases from V and 4 bases from J, with 14 bases between. The CDR3 runs 14 residues. The CDR3 nucleotides read TGTGCCAGCAGCCTCCTTGGGGAGAGAGAGACCCAGTACTTC. The encoded protein is CASSLLGERETQYF. Looking up the rest from reference TRBV5-4 and TRBJ2-5 gives the full variable domain: ETGVTQSPTHLIKTRGQQVTLRCSSQSGHNTVSWYQQALGQGPQFIFQYYREEENGRGNFPPRFSGLQFPNYSSELNVNALELDDSALYLCASSLLGERETQYFGPGTRLLVL.

This chain uses TRBV28 with TRBJ1-1; 12 nucleotides align to TRBD1. Germline V gives CDR1 MDHEN, CDR2 SYDVKM. CDR3 length: 15 amino acids. Trimming cost V 5 bases and J 4 bases; bases outside gene matches: 5. The CDR3 loop reads CASSGTGGPGTEAFF. The CDR3 coding sequence is TGTGCCAGCAGTGGGACAGGGGGCCCGGGCACTGAAGCTTTCTTT. Combining the CDR3 with reference TRBV28 and TRBJ1-1 gives the whole variable domain DVKVTQSSRYLVKRTGEKVFLECVQDMDHENMFWYRQDPGLGLRLIYFSYDVKMKEKGDIPEGYSVSREKKERFSLILESASTNQTSMYLCASSGTGGPGTEAFFGQGTRLTVV.